This entry lists 8 T cell receptor beta chains sequenced from one sample in a study of molecular identifiers for immune sequencing clone quantification (dated by TCRdb to the late 2010s). Library prep was done by PCR. Sequencing instrument: NextSeq 500. Clones were called with MiXCR by TCRdb after fastp trimmed the public reads at Q25, and only in-frame beta chains were retained. Rows matching on CDR3 protein sequence are summarized as one entry with the most common DNA and genes. The sample table shows around 470,000 distinct CDR3 sequences, and about a quarter are seen once. The ten most abundant clones make up 0.76% of the sample. Material: naive CD8+ T cells from blood, with Jurkat cell RNA spiked in. Read against the paper, the sample's cell subset or site label means: FACS-sorted CD8+CD4-CCR7+CD45RA+ naive T cells. These receptors were collected from a human donor in good health. Some libraries in this study had Jurkat cell RNA spiked in.

This clonotype occurred a few times. The CDR3 coding sequence is TGTGCCAGCAGACCCGTGACAGGGGGTAATTCACCCCTCCACTTT. Protein: CASRPVTGGNSPLHF. The chain employs TRBV6-5 and TRBJ1-6; 9 nucleotides agree with TRBD1. CDR3 length equals 15 residues. V trimming: 6 bases; J trimming: 6 bases; junction bases outside the gene matches: 6. The V gene's germline CDR1 is MNHEY and CDR2 SVGAGI.

Comments on this clonotype: In this CDR3 the conserved last residue, phenylalanine or tryptophan, is missing, so a read error is likely. The gene calls are TRBV27 and TRBJ2-2; D call uncertain. From germline, CDR1 is MNHEY and CDR2 SMNVEV (reference sequence). The CDR3 has 14 residues. Trimming left V 4 bases short and J 4 bases short, with 10 bases between. The CDR3 region has the DNA TGTGCCAGCAGTTCCCTCTTCGGCACCGGGGAGCTGTTTTCT. Protein product: CASSSLFGTGELFS.

This clonotype has only one observation. This CDR3 is missing its conserved last phenylalanine or tryptophan, likely due to a read error. The DNA is left out, because the CDR3 cannot be placed on it with certainty; the CDR3 is given as TCRdb lists it. This chain uses TRBV4-1 with TRBJ2-1; the DNA was not used to check the table's D call, TRBD1. With termini counted, the CDR3 has 13 amino acids. Germline V gene sequence: CDR1 MGHRA, CDR2 YSYEKL. This chain's CDR3 is CASSQEMPDGKFS.

This clonotype has at least ten counts. CDR3 DNA: TGTGCCAGCAGCCTATTCTTTACAGATACGCAGTATTTT. It codes for CASSLFFTDTQYF. This chain links TRBV14 with TRBJ2-3; D uncertain. The CDR3 has 13 amino acids. Germline V gives CDR1 SGHDN, CDR2 FVKESK. The germline V and J ends were trimmed by 4 bases and 3 bases, with 8 bases remaining between them.

In the case of this clonotype: A clone one base away is much larger, so this may be a read error. The CDR3 carries no conserved terminal phenylalanine or tryptophan, so it likely arises from a read error. The DNA is left out, because the CDR3 cannot be placed on it with certainty; the CDR3 is given as TCRdb lists it. The chain links TRBV4-3 to TRBJ2-1; the table calls TRBD2, which could not be checked here. The CDR3 is 12 amino acids in total, end residues counted. Germline CDR1 reads LGHNA; CDR2 reads YSLEER. The CDR3 reads CASSTPGTSFFS.

V and J are TRBV4-3 and TRBJ2-7; TRBD1 agrees at 9 bases. With V trimmed by 1 base and J by 1 base, 5 bases remained unmatched. Germline CDR1 reads LGHNA; CDR2 reads YSLEER. The CDR3 spans 16 residues. In nucleotides, the CDR3 is TGCGCCAGCAGCCAAGGGTCCGGGACAGGGTCCTACGAGCAGTACTTC. Protein sequence: CASSQGSGTGSYEQYF.

The chain recombines TRBV6-2 or TRBV6-3 with TRBJ2-2; tentative D call: TRBD1 (5 bases). Trimming pared 0 bases from V and 0 bases from J, leaving 17 bases between. The CDR3 is made up of 19 amino acids. Germline CDR1 is MNHEY and CDR2 is SVGEGT. The CDR3 DNA follows: TGTGCCAGCAGTTACTCGTACCCCCTGGACACGACGAACACCGGGGAGCTGTTTTTT. It codes for CASSYSYPLDTTNTGELFF.

This clonotype was counted many times. The rearrangement uses TRBV27 and TRBJ1-1, with 7 bases aligning to TRBD1. Germline V CDR1 and CDR2: MNHEY, SMNVEV (reference sequence). The CDR3 sequence is 13 residues long. J was trimmed by 8 bases and V by 11 bases; bases with no gene match: 14. The CDR3 region has the DNA TGTGCCGCCCGACCCTCGGGACAGCCAGAAGCTTTCTTT. It codes for CAARPSGQPEAFF.